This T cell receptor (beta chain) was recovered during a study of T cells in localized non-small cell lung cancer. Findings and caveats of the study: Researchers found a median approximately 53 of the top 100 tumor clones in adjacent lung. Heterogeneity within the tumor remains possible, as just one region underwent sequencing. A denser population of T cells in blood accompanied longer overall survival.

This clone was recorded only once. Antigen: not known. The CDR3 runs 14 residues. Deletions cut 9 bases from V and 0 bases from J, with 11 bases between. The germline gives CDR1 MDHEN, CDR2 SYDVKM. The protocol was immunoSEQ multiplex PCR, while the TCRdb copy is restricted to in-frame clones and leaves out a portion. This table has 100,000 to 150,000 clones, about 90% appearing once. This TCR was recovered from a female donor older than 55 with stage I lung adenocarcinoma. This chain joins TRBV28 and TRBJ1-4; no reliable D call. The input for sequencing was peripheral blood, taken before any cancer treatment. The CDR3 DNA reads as TGTGCCAGTACAGATTCCACAACTAATGAAAAACTGTTTTTT. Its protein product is CASTDSTTNEKLFF.